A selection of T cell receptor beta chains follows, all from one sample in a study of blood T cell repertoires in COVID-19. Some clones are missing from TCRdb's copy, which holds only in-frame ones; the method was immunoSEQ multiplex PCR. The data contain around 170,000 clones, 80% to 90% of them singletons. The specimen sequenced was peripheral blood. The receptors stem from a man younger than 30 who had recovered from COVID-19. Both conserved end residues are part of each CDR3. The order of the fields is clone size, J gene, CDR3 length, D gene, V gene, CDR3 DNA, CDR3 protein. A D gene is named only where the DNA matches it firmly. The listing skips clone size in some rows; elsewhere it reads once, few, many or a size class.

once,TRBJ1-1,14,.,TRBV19,TGTGCCAGTAGTCCCGGGACATCGAACACTGAAGCTTTCTTT,CASSPGTSNTEAFF
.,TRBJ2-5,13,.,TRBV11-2,TGTGCCAGCCTCGGGGGGCTAAAAGAGACCCAGTACTTC,CASLGGLKETQYF
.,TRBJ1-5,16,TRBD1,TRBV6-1,TGTGCCAGCAGTAAAGAGGGACAGTTGATCAATCAGCCCCAGCATTTT,CASSKEGQLINQPQHF
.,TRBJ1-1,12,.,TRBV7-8,TGTGCCAGCAGCCTCCGAGCCGCTGAAGCTTTCTTT,CASSLRAAEAFF
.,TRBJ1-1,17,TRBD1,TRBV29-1,TGCAGCGTGGAGGGTTATTCTGGGGACAGGGTGTACACTGAAGCTTTCTTT,CSVEGYSGDRVYTEAFF
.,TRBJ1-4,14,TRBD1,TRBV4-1,TGCGCCAGCAGCCAAGCACAGGGGAATGAAAAACTGTTTTTT,CASSQAQGNEKLFF
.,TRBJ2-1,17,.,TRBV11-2,TGTGCCAGCAGCCTAACCGGCAGGGTAGGGACCTACAATGAGCAGTTCTTC,CASSLTGRVGTYNEQFF
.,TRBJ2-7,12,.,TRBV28,TGTGCCAGCAGTCGGGGTAGGGACGAGCAGTACTTC,CASSRGRDEQYF
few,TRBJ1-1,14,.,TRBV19,TGTGCCAGTACCGTGCACACCCCGAACACTGAAGCTTTCTTT,CASTVHTPNTEAFF
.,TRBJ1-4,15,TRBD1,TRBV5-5,TGTGCCAGCAGCTTCCCTCAGGGGGCTAATGAAAAACTGTTTTTT,CASSFPQGANEKLFF
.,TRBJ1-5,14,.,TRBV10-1,TGCGCCAGCAGAGAACCGCGGGGCAATCAGCCCCAGCATTTT,CASREPRGNQPQHF
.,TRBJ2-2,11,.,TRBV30,TGTGCCTCCTTTAACACCGGGGAGCTGTTTTTT,CASFNTGELFF
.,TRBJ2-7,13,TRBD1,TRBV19,TGTGCCAGTAGTGTAAGACAGGGTTACGAGCAGTACTTC,CASSVRQGYEQYF
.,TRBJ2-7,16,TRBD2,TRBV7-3,TGTGCCAGCAGCTTGGCCCCCGCGGGAGTCGCTGGGGAGCAGTACTTC,CASSLAPAGVAGEQYF
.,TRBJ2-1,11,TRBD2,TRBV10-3,TGTGCCATTAGCGGGAGCCTTGAGCAGTTCTTC,CAISGSLEQFF
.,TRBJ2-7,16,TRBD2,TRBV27,TGTGCCAGCAGTTTATTAGGGGCTAGCGGATCCTACGAGCAGTACTTC,CASSLLGASGSYEQYF
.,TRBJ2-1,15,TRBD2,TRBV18,TGTGCCAGCTCCCGATATGGGACTAGTCTTAATGAGCAGTTCTTC,CASSRYGTSLNEQFF
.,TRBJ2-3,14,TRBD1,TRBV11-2,TGTGCCACCTGTAAGAGCAGGGGGCATGATACGCAGTATTTT,CATCKSRGHDTQYF
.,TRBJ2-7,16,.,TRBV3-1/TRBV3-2,TGTGCCAGCAAAGGCACGACACGGAAGTCCAACTACGAGCAGTACTTC,CASKGTTRKSNYEQYF
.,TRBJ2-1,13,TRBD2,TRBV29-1,TGCAGGCGGACTAGCGGGAGGAGCAATGAGCAGTTCTTC,CRRTSGRSNEQFF
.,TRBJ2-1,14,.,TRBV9,TGTGCCAGCAGCGTAGTCCCTGCCTACAATGAGCAGTTCTTC,CASSVVPAYNEQFF
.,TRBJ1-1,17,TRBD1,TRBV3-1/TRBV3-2,TGTGCCAGCAGGTCACCGGGACAGGGTTTGAAGGGCACTGAAGCTTTCTTT,CASRSPGQGLKGTEAFF